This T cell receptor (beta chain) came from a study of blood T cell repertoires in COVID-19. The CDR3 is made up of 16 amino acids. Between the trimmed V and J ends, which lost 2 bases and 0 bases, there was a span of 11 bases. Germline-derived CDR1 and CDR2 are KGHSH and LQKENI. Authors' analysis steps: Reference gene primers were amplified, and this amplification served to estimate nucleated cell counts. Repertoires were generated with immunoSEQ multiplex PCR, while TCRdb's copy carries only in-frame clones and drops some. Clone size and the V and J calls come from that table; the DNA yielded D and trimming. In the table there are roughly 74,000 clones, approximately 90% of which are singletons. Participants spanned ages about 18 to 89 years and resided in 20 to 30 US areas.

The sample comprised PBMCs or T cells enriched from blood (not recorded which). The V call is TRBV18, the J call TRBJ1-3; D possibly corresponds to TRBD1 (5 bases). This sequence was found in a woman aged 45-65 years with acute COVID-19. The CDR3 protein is CASSPNGGPSGNTIYF. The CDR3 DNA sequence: TGTGCCAGCTCACCAAACGGGGGACCCTCTGGAAACACCATATATTTT.